This T cell receptor (beta chain) was profiled in a study of CD8 T cells in Susac syndrome. Negative isolation yielded the CD8+ and CD4+ T cells, while FACS enriched the TEMRA cells. Random hexamers were used to reverse transcribe the RNA input (about 0.5 to 1 ug). Amplification of the TCR beta CDR3 was carried out by immunoSEQ multiplex PCR, which spanned a total of 54 Vbeta and 13 Jbeta segments. TCRdb analysed the immunoSEQ multiplex PCR reads with MiXCR anew, one entry per CDR3 protein. Among some 120,000 distinct CDR3 sequences listed, roughly 94% were seen once. Losses at the gene ends were 3 bases for V and 3 bases for J; bases not matched to a gene: 6. The length of the CDR3 is 15 residues. Germline CDR1 is DFQATT and CDR2 is SNEGSKA (reference sequence).

The chain recombines TRBV20-1 with TRBJ2-1; 9 bases agree with TRBD2. This sequence was found in a human donor with multiple sclerosis. Sequencing used CD4+ T cells from PBMCs. CDR3 in DNA: TGCAGTGCTAGGGGGTCTAGCGGGAACTACAATGAGCAGTTCTTC. This translates into CSARGSSGNYNEQFF.